Listed here is a single T cell receptor beta chain. Unique molecular identifiers were affixed to single, distinct cDNA molecules. TCRdb reprocessed the 5' RACE reads with MiXCR, giving one entry per CDR3 protein. The sample shows about 64,000 distinct CDR3 sequences, around 13% of them seen only once. Germline lookup yields CDR1 LNHNV and CDR2 YYDKDF (reference sequence). With 7 bases removed from V and 0 bases from J, the gap between germline ends came to 13 bases. The CDR3 contains 15 residues. This sample stems from a study of early T cells in non-severe SARS-CoV-2 infection. The chain links TRBV15 to TRBJ1-5, with a possible D match to TRBD1 (5 bases). Sequenced material: whole blood, taken at baseline. The origin of this receptor is an adult who was a healthcare worker with PCR-confirmed SARS-CoV-2 infection or an uninfected control (not recorded which). As DNA, the CDR3 is TGTGCCACCAAGCAGGGCGGTTATAGCAATCAGCCCCAGCATTTT. It encodes CATKQGGYSNQPQHF.